The 8 T cell receptor beta chains below come from one sample, sequenced in a study of T-cell memory formation after mild COVID-19. TCRdb recomputed calls from the 5' RACE reads with MiXCR, one row per CDR3 protein. This sample carries approximately 150,000 distinct CDR3 sequences, 15% to 20% of them seen once, and the ten largest clones take around 2.5%. Sequencing was performed on PBMCs or a T cell subset sorted from them (not recorded which). Receptors originate from an adult woman who had mild COVID-19 (a few samples of this study predate the infection). Cell type and time point are not known.

The chain is built from TRBV5-1 and TRBJ1-4; D is perhaps TRBD1 (6 bases). The CDR3 covers 14 residues. Trimming stripped 4 bases from V and 8 bases from J, with 15 bases between. Germline values: CDR1 SGHRS, CDR2 YFSETQ. The CDR3 protein is CASSNIDRSEKLFF. The DNA for the CDR3 is TGCGCCAGCAGCAATATAGACAGGTCCGAAAAACTGTTTTTT.

This clonotype was observed a few times. The chain combines TRBV3-1 with TRBJ2-1; D perhaps matches TRBD2 (6 bases). The CDR3 extends over 15 amino acids. With 1 base removed from V and 4 bases from J, the gap between germline ends came to 11 bases. Germline assignment: CDR1 LGHDT and CDR2 YNNKEL (reference sequence). The CDR3 loop is CASSQGAGPYNEQFF. The CDR3 bases are TGTGCCAGCAGCCAAGGGGCGGGGCCATACAATGAGCAGTTCTTC.

This clonotype was counted many times. The rearrangement joins TRBV4-1 to TRBJ2-4, with D perhaps TRBD1 or TRBD2 (5 bases each). Trimming pared 0 bases from V and 9 bases from J, leaving 12 bases between. The CDR3 consists of 14 residues. CDR1 and CDR2 from the germline V gene are MGHRA and YSYEKL. CDR3 sequence: CASSQESTGGIQYF. The CDR3, as DNA: TGCGCCAGCAGCCAAGAGTCCACTGGGGGCATTCAGTACTTC.

This clonotype turned up a few times. The chain couples TRBV20-1 to TRBJ2-2; 8 bases are a match to TRBD1. CDR1 and CDR2 from the germline V gene are DFQATT and SNEGSKA (reference sequence). The CDR3 sequence is 16 residues long. V shed 0 bases and J 7 bases; nucleotides not matched to a gene: 10. The CDR3 is CSARDRRGLRSGELFF. CDR3 nucleotides: TGCAGTGCTAGAGATCGCAGGGGGCTCAGGAGCGGGGAGCTGTTTTTT.

This clonotype was counted between two and nine times. The chain has TRBV7-2 and TRBJ2-7; 14 bases are shared with TRBD2. The CDR3 covers 15 residues. Germline CDR1 reads SGHTA; CDR2 reads FQGNSA. Trimming cost V 9 bases and J 6 bases; bases outside gene matches: 10. In DNA form, the CDR3 reads TGTGCCAGTACCGACCAGGGACTAGCGGGAGTCGAGCAGTACTTC. Protein product: CASTDQGLAGVEQYF.

The rearrangement links TRBV4-3 to TRBJ2-5, with 9 nucleotides matching TRBD2. J lost 0 bases, V lost 3 bases, and 2 bases had no gene match. There are 15 residues in the CDR3. Germline V lookup: CDR1 LGHNA, CDR2 YSLEER. For the CDR3, the DNA is TGCGCCAGCAGCCAGGGGACTAGCCACCAAGAGACCCAGTACTTC. This encodes CASSQGTSHQETQYF.

This clonotype was counted a few times. The V and J genes are TRBV20-1 and TRBJ2-1, with TRBD2 matching over 8 bases. Germline V gene lookup returns CDR1 DFQATT and CDR2 SNEGSKA (reference sequence). Trimming at V came to 0 bases and at J to 5 bases, leaving 12 bases not matched to a gene. The CDR3 runs 17 residues. The CDR3 reads CSARDAVAGFDNNEQFF. CDR3 nucleotides: TGCAGTGCTAGAGATGCGGTAGCGGGGTTCGATAACAATGAGCAGTTCTTC.

CDR3 residues: CSVEEVGIPTNTEAFF. The CDR3 DNA is TGCAGCGTTGAAGAGGTGGGGATCCCTACTAACACTGAAGCTTTCTTT. J is TRBJ1-1 and V is TRBV29-1; D is ambiguous. The germline V gene has CDR1 SQVTM and CDR2 ANQGSEA. V gave up 0 bases and J gave up 2 bases, with 16 bases separating them. The CDR3 totals 16 residues.